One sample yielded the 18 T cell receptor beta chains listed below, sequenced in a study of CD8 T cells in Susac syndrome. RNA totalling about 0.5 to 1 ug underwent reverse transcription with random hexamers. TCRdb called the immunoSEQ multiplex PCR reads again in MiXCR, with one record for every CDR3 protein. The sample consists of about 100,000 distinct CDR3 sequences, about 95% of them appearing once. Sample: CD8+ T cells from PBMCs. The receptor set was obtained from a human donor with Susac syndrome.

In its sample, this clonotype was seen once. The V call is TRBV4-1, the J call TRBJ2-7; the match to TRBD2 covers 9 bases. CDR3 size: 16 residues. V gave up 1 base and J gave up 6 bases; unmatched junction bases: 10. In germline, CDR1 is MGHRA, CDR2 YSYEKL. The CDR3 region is CASSQVASGAFSEQYF. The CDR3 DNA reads TGCGCCAGCAGCCAAGTTGCTAGCGGGGCTTTCTCCGAGCAGTACTTC.

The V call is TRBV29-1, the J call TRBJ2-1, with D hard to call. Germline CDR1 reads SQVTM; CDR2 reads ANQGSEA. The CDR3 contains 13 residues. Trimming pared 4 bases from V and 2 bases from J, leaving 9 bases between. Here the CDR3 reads CSVVGGPYNEQFF. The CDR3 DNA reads TGCAGCGTTGTTGGCGGCCCCTACAATGAGCAGTTCTTC.

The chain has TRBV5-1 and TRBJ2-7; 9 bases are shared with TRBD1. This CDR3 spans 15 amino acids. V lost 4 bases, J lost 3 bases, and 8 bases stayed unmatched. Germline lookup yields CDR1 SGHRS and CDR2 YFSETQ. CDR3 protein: CASSATGTGNYEQYF. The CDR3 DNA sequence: TGCGCCAGCAGCGCGACCGGGACAGGGAACTACGAGCAGTACTTC.

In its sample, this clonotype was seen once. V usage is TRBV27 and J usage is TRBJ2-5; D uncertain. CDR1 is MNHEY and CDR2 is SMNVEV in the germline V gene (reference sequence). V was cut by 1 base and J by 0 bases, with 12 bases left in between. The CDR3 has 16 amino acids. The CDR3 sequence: CASSLWSGKYQETQYF. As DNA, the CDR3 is TGTGCCAGCAGTTTATGGTCAGGCAAGTACCAAGAGACCCAGTACTTC.

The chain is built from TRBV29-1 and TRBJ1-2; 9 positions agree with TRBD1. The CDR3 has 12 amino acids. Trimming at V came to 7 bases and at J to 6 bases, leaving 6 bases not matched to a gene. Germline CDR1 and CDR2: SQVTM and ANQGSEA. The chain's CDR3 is CSGRDREDGYTF. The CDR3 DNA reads TGCAGCGGGAGGGACAGGGAGGATGGCTACACCTTC.

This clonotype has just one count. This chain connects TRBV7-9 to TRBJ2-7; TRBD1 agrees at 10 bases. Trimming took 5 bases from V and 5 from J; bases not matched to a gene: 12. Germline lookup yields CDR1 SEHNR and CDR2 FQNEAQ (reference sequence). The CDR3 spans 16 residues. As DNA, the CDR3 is TGTGCCAGCAGCCAAACCGGACAGGGGGTCCCCCACGAGCAGTACTTC. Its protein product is CASSQTGQGVPHEQYF.

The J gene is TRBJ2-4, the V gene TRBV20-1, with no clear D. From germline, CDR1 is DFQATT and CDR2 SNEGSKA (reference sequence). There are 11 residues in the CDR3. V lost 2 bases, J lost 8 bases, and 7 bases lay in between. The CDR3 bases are TGCAGTGCTAGAATTGGGGACATTCAGTACTTC. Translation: CSARIGDIQYF.

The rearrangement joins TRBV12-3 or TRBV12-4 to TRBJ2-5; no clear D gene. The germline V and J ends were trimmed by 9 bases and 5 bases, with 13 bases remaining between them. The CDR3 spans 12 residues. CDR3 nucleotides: TGTGCCAGTGAAGGGCCCTACGAGACCCAGTACTTC. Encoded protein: CASEGPYETQYF.

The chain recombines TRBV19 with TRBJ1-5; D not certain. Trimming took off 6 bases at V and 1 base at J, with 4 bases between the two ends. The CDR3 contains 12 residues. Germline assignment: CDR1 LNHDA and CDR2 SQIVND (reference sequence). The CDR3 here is CASRASNQPQHF. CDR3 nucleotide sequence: TGTGCCAGTAGGGCGAGCAATCAGCCCCAGCATTTT.

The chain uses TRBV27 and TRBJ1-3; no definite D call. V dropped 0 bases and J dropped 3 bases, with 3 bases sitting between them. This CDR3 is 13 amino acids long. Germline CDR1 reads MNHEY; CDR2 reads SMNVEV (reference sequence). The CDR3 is CASSLSGGNTIYF. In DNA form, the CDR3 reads TGTGCCAGCAGTTTATCGGGTGGAAACACCATATATTTT.

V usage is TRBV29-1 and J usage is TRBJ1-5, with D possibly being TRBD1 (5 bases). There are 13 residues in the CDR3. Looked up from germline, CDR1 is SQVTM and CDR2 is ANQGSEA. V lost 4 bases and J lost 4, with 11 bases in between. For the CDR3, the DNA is TGCAGCGTTGCCGGGGCCTTTAATCAGCCCCAGCATTTT. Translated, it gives CSVAGAFNQPQHF.

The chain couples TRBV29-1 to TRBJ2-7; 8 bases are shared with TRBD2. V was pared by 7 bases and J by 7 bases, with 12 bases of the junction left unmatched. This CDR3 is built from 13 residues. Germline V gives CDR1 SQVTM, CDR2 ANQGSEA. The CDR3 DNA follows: TGCAGCGCCCTCGGGGGGGTCCGGGTGGAGCAGTACTTC. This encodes CSALGGVRVEQYF.

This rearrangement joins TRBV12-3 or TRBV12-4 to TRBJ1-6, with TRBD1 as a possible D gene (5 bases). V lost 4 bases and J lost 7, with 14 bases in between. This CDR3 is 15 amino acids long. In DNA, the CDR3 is TGTGCCAGCAGTTCCGGCCGGGACGGAAATTCACCCCTCCACTTT. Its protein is CASSSGRDGNSPLHF.

CDR3 loop: CASSVAGAKNIQYF. DNA for the CDR3: TGTGCCAGCAGTGTGGCCGGGGCGAAAAACATTCAGTACTTC. The chain has TRBV2 and TRBJ2-4, with D perhaps matching TRBD1 or TRBD2 (5 bases each). CDR3 length: 14 amino acids. Between the trimmed V and J ends, which lost 4 bases and 4 bases, there was a span of 11 bases. Germline-derived CDR1 and CDR2 are SNHLY and FYNNEI.

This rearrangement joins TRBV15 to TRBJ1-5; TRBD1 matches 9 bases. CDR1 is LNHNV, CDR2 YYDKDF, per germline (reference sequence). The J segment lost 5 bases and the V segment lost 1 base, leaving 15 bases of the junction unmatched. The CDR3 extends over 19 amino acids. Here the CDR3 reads CATSRGWNLPGQGDQPQHF. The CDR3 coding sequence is TGTGCCACCAGCAGAGGTTGGAATCTTCCGGGACAGGGTGATCAGCCCCAGCATTTT.

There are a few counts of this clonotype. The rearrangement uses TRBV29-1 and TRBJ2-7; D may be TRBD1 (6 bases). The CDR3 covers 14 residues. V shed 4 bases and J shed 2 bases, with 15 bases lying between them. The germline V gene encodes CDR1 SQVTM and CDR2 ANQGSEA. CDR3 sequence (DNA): TGCAGCGTTGCCCGGGACATATACCCCTACGAGCAGTACTTC. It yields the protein CSVARDIYPYEQYF.

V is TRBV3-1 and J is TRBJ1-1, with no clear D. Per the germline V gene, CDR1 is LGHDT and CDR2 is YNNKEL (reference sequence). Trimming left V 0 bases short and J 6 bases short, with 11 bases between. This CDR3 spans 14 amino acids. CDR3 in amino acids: CASSQDRGLPEAFF. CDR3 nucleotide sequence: TGTGCCAGCAGCCAAGATAGAGGTCTCCCTGAAGCTTTCTTT.

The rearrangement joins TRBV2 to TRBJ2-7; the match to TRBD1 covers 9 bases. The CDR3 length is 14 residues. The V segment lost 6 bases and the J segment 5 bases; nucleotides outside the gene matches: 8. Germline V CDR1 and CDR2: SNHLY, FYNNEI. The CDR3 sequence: CASRPRDRENEQYF. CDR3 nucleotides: TGTGCCAGCAGGCCCCGGGACAGGGAGAACGAGCAGTACTTC. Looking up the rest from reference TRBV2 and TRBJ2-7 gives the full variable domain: EPEVTQTPSHQVTQMGQEVILRCVPISNHLYFYWYRQILGQKVEFLVSFYNNEISEKSEIFDDQFSVERPDGSNFTLKIRSTKLEDSAMYFCASRPRDRENEQYFGPGTRLTVT.